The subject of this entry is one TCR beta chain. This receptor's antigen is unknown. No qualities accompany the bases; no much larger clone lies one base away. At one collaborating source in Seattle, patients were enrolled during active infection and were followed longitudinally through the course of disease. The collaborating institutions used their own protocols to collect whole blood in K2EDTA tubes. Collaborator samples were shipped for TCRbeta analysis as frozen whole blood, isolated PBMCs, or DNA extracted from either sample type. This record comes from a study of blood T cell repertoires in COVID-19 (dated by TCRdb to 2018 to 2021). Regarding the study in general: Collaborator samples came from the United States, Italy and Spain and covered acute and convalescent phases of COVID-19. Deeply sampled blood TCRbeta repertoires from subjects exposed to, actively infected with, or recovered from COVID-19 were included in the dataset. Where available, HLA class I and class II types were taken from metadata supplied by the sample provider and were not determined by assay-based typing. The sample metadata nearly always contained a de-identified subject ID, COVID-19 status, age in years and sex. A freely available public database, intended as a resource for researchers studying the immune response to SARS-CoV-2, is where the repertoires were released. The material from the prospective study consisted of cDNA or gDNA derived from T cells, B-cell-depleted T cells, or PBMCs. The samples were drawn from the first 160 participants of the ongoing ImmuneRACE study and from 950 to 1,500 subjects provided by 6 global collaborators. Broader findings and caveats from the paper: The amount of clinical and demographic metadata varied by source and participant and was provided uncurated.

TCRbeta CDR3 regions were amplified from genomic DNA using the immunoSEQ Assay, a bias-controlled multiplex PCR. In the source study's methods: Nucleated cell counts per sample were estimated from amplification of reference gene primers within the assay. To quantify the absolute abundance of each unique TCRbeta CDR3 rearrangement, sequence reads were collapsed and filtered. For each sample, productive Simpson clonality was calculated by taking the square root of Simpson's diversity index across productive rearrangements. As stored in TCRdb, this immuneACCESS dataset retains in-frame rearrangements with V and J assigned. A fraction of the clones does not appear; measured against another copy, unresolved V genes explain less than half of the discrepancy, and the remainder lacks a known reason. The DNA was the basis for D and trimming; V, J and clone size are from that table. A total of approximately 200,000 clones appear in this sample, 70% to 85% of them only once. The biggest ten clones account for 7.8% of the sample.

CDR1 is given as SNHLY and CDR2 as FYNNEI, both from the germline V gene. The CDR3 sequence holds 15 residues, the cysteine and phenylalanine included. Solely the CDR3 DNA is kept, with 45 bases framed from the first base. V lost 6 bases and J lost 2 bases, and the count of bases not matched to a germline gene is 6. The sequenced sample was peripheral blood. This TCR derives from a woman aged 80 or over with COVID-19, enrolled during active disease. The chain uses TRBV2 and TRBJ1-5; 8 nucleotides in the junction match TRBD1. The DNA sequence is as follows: TGTGCCAGCAGCTATTCGACAGGGGGCAATCAGCCCCAGCATTTT. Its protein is CASSYSTGGNQPQHF.